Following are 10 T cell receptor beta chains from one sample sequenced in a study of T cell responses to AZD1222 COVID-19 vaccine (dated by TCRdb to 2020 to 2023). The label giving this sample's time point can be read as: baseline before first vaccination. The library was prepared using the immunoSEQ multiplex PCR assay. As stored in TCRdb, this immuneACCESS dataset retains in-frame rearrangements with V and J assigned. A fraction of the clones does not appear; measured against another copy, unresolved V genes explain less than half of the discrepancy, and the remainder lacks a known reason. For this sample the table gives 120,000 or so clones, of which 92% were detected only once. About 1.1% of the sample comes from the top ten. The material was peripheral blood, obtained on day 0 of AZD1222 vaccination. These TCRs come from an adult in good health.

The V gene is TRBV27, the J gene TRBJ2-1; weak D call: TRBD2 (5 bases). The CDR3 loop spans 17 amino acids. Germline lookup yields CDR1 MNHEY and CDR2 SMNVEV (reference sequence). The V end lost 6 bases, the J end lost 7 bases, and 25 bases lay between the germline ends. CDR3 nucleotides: TGTGCCAGCAGCTATTTTCCTTATCGGGAAGGTAAAAATGAGCAGTTCTTC. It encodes CASSYFPYREGKNEQFF.

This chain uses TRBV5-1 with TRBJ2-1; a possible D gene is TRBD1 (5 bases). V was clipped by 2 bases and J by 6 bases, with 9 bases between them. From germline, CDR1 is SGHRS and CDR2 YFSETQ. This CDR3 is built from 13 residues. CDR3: CASSLDGANEQFF. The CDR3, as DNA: TGCGCCAGCAGCTTAGATGGGGCCAATGAGCAGTTCTTC.

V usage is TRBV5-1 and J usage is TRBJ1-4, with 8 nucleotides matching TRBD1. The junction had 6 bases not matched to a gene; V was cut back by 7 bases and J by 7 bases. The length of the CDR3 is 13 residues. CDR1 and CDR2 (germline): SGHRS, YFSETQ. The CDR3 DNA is TGCGCCAGCCGGACAGGGACGGGTGAAAAACTGTTTTTT. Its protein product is CASRTGTGEKLFF.

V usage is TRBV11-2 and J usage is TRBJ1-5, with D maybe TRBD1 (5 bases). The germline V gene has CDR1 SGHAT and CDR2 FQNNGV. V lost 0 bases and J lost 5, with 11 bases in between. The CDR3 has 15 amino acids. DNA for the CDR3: TGTGCCAGCAGCTTAGATCCAGGGTTGTATCAGCCCCAGCATTTT. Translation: CASSLDPGLYQPQHF.

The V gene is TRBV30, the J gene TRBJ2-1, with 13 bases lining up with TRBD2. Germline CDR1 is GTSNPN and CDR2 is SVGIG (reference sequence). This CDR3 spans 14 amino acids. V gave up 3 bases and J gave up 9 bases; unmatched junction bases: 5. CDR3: CAWRWGTSGTEQFF. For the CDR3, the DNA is TGTGCCTGGAGGTGGGGGACTAGCGGGACTGAGCAGTTCTTC. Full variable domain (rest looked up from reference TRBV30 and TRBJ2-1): SQTIHQWPATLVQPVGSPLSLECTVEGTSNPNLYWYRQAAGRGLQLLFYSVGIGQISSEVPQNLSASRPQDRQFILSSKKLLLSDSGFYLCAWRWGTSGTEQFFGPGTRLTVL.

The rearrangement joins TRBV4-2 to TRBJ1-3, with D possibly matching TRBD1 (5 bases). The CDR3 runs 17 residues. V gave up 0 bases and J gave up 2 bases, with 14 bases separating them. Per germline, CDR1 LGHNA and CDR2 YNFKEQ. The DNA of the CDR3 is TGTGCCAGCAGCCAAGATGGCCGGGGAGGGGCTGGAAACACCATATATTTT. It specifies CASSQDGRGGAGNTIYF.

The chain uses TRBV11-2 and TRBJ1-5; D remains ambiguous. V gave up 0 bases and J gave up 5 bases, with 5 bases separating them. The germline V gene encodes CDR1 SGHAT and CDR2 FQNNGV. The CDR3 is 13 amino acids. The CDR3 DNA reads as TGTGCCAGCAGCTTAGATAGGGATCAGCCCCAGCATTTT. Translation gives CASSLDRDQPQHF.

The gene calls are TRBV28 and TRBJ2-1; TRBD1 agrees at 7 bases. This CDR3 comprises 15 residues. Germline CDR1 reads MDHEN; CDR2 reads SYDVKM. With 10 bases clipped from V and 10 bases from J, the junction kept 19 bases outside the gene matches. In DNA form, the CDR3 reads TGTGCCACCACTTTGGGTGGACAGGTGCCTAAAGAGCAGTTCTTC. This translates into CATTLGGQVPKEQFF.

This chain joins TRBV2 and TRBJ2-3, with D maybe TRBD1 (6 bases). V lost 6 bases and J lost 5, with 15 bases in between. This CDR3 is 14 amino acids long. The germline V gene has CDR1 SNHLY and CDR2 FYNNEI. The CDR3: CASSAQGPQDTQYF. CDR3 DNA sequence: TGTGCCAGCAGCGCGCAGGGGCCACAAGATACGCAGTATTTT.

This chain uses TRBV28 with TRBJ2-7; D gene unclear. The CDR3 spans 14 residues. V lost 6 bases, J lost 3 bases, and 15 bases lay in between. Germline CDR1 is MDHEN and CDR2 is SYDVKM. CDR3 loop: CASSPNLGSYEQYF. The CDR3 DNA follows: TGTGCCAGCAGCCCTAACCTAGGTAGCTACGAGCAGTACTTC.